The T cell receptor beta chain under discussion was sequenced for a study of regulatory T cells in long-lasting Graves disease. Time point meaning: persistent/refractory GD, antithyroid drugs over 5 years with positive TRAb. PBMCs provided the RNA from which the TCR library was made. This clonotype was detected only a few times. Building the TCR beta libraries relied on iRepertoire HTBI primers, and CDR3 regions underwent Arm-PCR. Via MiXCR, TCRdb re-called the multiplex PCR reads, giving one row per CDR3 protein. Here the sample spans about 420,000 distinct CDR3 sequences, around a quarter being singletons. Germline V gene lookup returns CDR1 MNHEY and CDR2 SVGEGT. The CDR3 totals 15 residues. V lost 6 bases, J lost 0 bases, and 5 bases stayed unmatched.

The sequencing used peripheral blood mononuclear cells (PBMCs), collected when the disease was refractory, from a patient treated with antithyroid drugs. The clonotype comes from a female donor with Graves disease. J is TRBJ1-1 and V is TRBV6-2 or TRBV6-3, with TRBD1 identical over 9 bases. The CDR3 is CASSGQGLLNTEAFF. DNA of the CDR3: TGTGCCAGCAGCGGACAGGGGCTCCTGAACACTGAAGCTTTCTTT.